A single T cell receptor beta chain is shown here with its context. The target antigen is unknown. This entry belongs to a study of cytomegalovirus exposure and HLA in healthy donors. Some clones are missing from TCRdb's copy, which holds only in-frame ones; the method was immunoSEQ multiplex PCR. The data hold fewer than 200,000 clones, with around 86% observed a single time. An approximately 130-subject validation cohort, separate from the approximately 700-subject first cohort, supplied the donors. The CDR3 has 16 residues. Per the germline V gene, CDR1 is SGHNT and CDR2 is YENEEA. J gave up 4 bases and V 7 bases, and 8 bases lay outside the gene matches. Overall study results and limits: Rarity marked most TCR sequences, yet some public TCRs occurred in many donors. Under in vitro conditions, three CMV-associated chains were confirmed as specific for CMV antigens. Altogether, 170 or so TCR beta chains were recorded as cytomegalovirus-associated.

Sequencing used PBMCs. This chain uses TRBV11-3 with TRBJ2-3; 13 nucleotides line up with TRBD2. The clonotype comes from a man in his thirties or forties in good health and CMV-seropositive. CDR3 bases: TGTGCCAGCACCCCTCGACTAGCGGGGGGTGCAGATACGCAGTATTTT. This encodes CASTPRLAGGADTQYF.